These 8 T cell receptor beta chains were all obtained from the same sample, sequenced in a study of CD8 T cells in Susac syndrome. Random-hexamer reverse transcription was applied to about 0.45 to 1 ug RNA. TCRdb called the immunoSEQ multiplex PCR reads again in MiXCR, with one record for every CDR3 protein. The table lists approximately 190,000 distinct CDR3 sequences, approximately 95% of them singletons, with 0.098% in the top ten. The source material was CD4+ T cells from PBMCs. These TCRs come from a human donor with Susac syndrome.

The J gene is TRBJ1-5, the V gene TRBV20-1, with 7 positions matching TRBD1. This CDR3 has 13 residues. Germline CDR1 and CDR2: DFQATT and SNEGSKA (reference sequence). V gave up 6 bases and J gave up 9 bases; unmatched junction bases: 11. The CDR3 DNA follows: TGCAGTGCCCAGACCGGGACAGCAGGGCCCCAGCATTTT. Protein product: CSAQTGTAGPQHF.

V and J are TRBV12-3 or TRBV12-4 and TRBJ1-3, with D possibly matching TRBD1 (5 bases). V lost 0 bases and J lost 3, with 15 bases in between. The CDR3 totals 17 residues. CDR3 nucleotide sequence: TGTGCCAGCAGTTTAGCGGTGGGGGGGAACGGTGGAAACACCATATATTTT. Protein sequence: CASSLAVGGNGGNTIYF.

The V call is TRBV6-1, the J call TRBJ2-3; D gene uncertain. Per the germline V gene, CDR1 is MNHNS and CDR2 is SASEGT. The ends were cut back, 6 bases at V and 0 bases at J, with 16 bases in the middle. This CDR3 region has 16 residues. The CDR3: CASRPLYGSSTDTQYF. For the CDR3, the DNA is TGTGCCAGCAGACCCCTCTACGGTTCTAGCACAGATACGCAGTATTTT.

This clonotype was observed a single time. This chain connects TRBV7-2 to TRBJ2-2; D unresolved. The CDR3 contains 16 residues. Germline CDR1 SGHTA, CDR2 FQGNSA. V dropped 0 bases and J dropped 0 bases, with 8 bases sitting between them. In DNA, the CDR3 is TGTGCCAGCAGCTTAGCTCCTCTCTCGAACACCGGGGAGCTGTTTTTT. It encodes CASSLAPLSNTGELFF.

The chain uses TRBV7-9 and TRBJ2-1; 11 bases are a match to TRBD2. J gave up 10 bases and V 3 bases, and 5 bases lay outside the gene matches. This CDR3 is built from 14 residues. Germline loops: CDR1 SEHNR, CDR2 FQNEAQ (reference sequence). The CDR3 is CASSFALAGVEQFF. CDR3 nucleotide sequence: TGTGCCAGCAGCTTTGCACTAGCGGGGGTAGAGCAGTTCTTC.

V usage is TRBV7-3 and J usage is TRBJ2-3; D ambiguous. The CDR3 runs to 14 residues. The germline CDR1 and CDR2 sequences are SGHTA and FQGTGA. Trimming removed 5 bases from V and 0 bases from J, with 9 bases in between. CDR3 DNA: TGTGCCAGCAGCCCTATGACAAGCACAGATACGCAGTATTTT. It yields the protein CASSPMTSTDTQYF.

The chain is built from TRBV18 and TRBJ1-6; the D gene is possibly TRBD1 (6 bases). The CDR3 length is 15 residues. V gave up 4 bases and J gave up 7 bases, with 14 bases separating them. CDR1 is KGHSH, CDR2 LQKENI, per germline. Written as DNA, the CDR3 is TGTGCCAGCTCACTCAAGACAGGCGGGAATTCACCCCTCCACTTT. This sequence encodes CASSLKTGGNSPLHF.

V and J are TRBV30 and TRBJ2-7; D unresolved. The CDR3 is 11 amino acids. V was trimmed by 2 bases and J by 5 bases, leaving 7 bases between them. Germline loops: CDR1 GTSNPN, CDR2 SVGIG (reference sequence). CDR3 DNA: TGTGCCTGGAGTCCGATCGACGAGCAGTACTTC. Its translation: CAWSPIDEQYF.